A single sample gave rise to the 28 T cell receptor beta chains below, sequenced in a study of blood T cell repertoires in COVID-19. Generated by immunoSEQ multiplex PCR, the TCRdb table keeps only in-frame clones and is missing some. The sample carries over 150,000 clones, roughly 85% recorded once. Material for sequencing was PBMCs or T cells enriched from blood (not recorded which). The origin of the receptors is a man aged 40-49 years who had recovered from COVID-19.

This chain uses TRBV4-2 with TRBJ2-6; 7 bases map to TRBD1. This CDR3 is built from 18 residues. The trim removed 2 bases at V and 0 bases at J, leaving 7 bases unmatched. CDR1 is LGHNA and CDR2 is YNFKEQ in the germline V gene. CDR3 nucleotide sequence: TGTGCCAGCAGCCAACCGGGACAGAGTCTCTCTGGGGCCAACGTCCTGACTTTC. Protein: CASSQPGQSLSGANVLTF.

The CDR3 nucleotides are TGTGCCAGCAGACAGGCAAACTCTGGAAACACCATATATTTT. Its translation is CASRQANSGNTIYF. V and J are TRBV7-6 and TRBJ1-3; tentative D call: TRBD1 (5 bases). Germline V gene sequence: CDR1 SGHVS, CDR2 FNYEAQ. The CDR3 runs 14 residues. Trimming left V 6 bases short and J 0 bases short, with 9 bases between.

This chain links TRBV5-4 with TRBJ1-2; tentative D call: TRBD1 (6 bases). Germline lookup yields CDR1 SGHNT and CDR2 YYREEE (reference sequence). V lost 1 base and J lost 8, with 12 bases in between. The CDR3 extends over 13 amino acids. The CDR3 here is CASSLLGAGGYTF. The CDR3 nucleotides read TGTGCCAGCAGCTTGCTGGGGGCTGGCGGCTACACCTTC. Full variable domain (remainder filled in from reference TRBV5-4 and TRBJ1-2): ETGVTQSPTHLIKTRGQQVTLRCSSQSGHNTVSWYQQALGQGPQFIFQYYREEENGRGNFPPRFSGLQFPNYSSELNVNALELDDSALYLCASSLLGAGGYTFGSGTRLTVV.

The genes are TRBV9 and TRBJ2-4; 11 bases line up with TRBD2. Germline values: CDR1 SGDLS, CDR2 YYNGEE. The CDR3 length is 16 residues. With 0 bases clipped from V and 5 bases from J, the junction kept 4 bases outside the gene matches. CDR3 amino acids: CASSVGSGLAENIQYF. The CDR3 DNA is TGTGCCAGCAGCGTAGGGTCGGGACTAGCGGAAAACATTCAGTACTTC.

The J gene is TRBJ1-1, the V gene TRBV6-4; the match to TRBD1 covers 9 bases. With V trimmed by 7 bases and J by 1 base, 4 bases remained unmatched. Germline V gene sequence: CDR1 MRHNA, CDR2 SNTAGT. There are 14 residues in the CDR3. This CDR3 reads CASKPGQGNTEAFF. CDR3 nucleotide sequence: TGTGCCAGCAAGCCGGGACAGGGGAACACTGAAGCTTTCTTT.

V gene TRBV5-4 combines with J gene TRBJ1-1, with 9 bases aligning to TRBD1. The CDR3 has 15 amino acids. Trimming removed 0 bases from V and 10 bases from J; junction bases left unmatched: 10. Germline CDR1 SGHNT, CDR2 YYREEE (reference sequence). CDR3 sequence: CASSLATGTGLVAFF. CDR3 sequence (DNA): TGTGCCAGCAGCTTGGCAACCGGGACAGGGTTGGTAGCTTTCTTT.

The V gene is TRBV24-1, the J gene TRBJ2-3, with 8 bases identical to TRBD2. Germline V gene lookup returns CDR1 KGHDR and CDR2 SFDVKD. This CDR3 contains 19 residues. J was trimmed by 5 bases and V by 4 bases; bases with no gene match: 19. This CDR3 is CATSDNRGAAGAPGDTQYF. The CDR3, as DNA: TGTGCCACCAGTGACAATCGGGGGGCAGCGGGGGCTCCAGGAGATACGCAGTATTTT.

The V call is TRBV15, the J call TRBJ2-4; 7 bases map to TRBD2. Germline V gene sequence: CDR1 LNHNV, CDR2 YYDKDF (reference sequence). The CDR3 covers 17 residues. The J segment lost 3 bases and the V segment lost 3 bases, leaving 11 bases of the junction unmatched. The CDR3 sequence is CATSRPGGSIDKNIQYF. CDR3 DNA: TGTGCCACCAGCAGGCCCGGCGGGAGTATCGACAAAAACATTCAGTACTTC.

The gene calls are TRBV3-1 (or the pseudogene TRBV3-2) and TRBJ2-7, with 10 bases matching TRBD2. This CDR3 comprises 15 residues. V shed 4 bases and J 5 bases; nucleotides not matched to a gene: 8. Per germline, CDR1 LGHDT and CDR2 YNNKEL (reference sequence). CDR3: CASSPERGGRNEQYF. CDR3 DNA sequence: TGTGCCAGCAGCCCAGAGCGGGGGGGCAGGAACGAGCAGTACTTC.

The V gene is TRBV18, the J gene TRBJ2-1; TRBD2 aligns across 8 bases. This CDR3 spans 16 amino acids. CDR1 is KGHSH and CDR2 is LQKENI in the germline V gene. J lost 0 bases, V lost 5 bases, and 6 bases had no gene match. The CDR3 spells CASSAGGAVSYNEQFF. The CDR3 DNA reads as TGTGCCAGCTCAGCGGGAGGAGCGGTCTCCTACAATGAGCAGTTCTTC.

V usage is TRBV5-5 and J usage is TRBJ1-4; 7 positions match TRBD1. Looked up from germline, CDR1 is SGHKS and CDR2 is YYEKEE (reference sequence). Germline trimming cut 0 bases from V and 4 bases from J; bases unmatched to any gene: 3. The CDR3 spans 15 residues. The DNA of the CDR3 is TGTGCCAGCAGCTTGGGACAGGGTATTAATGAAAAACTGTTTTTT. It encodes CASSLGQGINEKLFF.

This chain uses TRBV27 with TRBJ1-3; unclear D gene. V shed 2 bases and J shed 0 bases, with 5 bases lying between them. CDR3 length: 14 residues. Germline-derived CDR1 and CDR2 are MNHEY and SMNVEV (reference sequence). CDR3 protein: CASSLTNSGNTIYF. The CDR3 DNA follows: TGTGCCAGCAGTTTAACAAACTCTGGAAACACCATATATTTT.

In this sample, this clone turned up a few times. The chain combines TRBV28 with TRBJ1-6; TRBD1 matches at 7 bases. Per germline, CDR1 MDHEN and CDR2 SYDVKM. This CDR3 is 14 amino acids long. The ends lost 6 bases at V and 5 bases at J; junction bases unmatched: 4. CDR3: CASRFGQDNSPLHF. The DNA for the CDR3 is TGTGCCAGCAGGTTCGGACAGGATAATTCACCCCTCCACTTT.

V usage is TRBV28 and J usage is TRBJ2-5; D not certain. V dropped 5 bases and J dropped 4 bases, with 5 bases sitting between them. The CDR3 has 11 residues. CDR1 is MDHEN and CDR2 is SYDVKM in the germline V gene. CDR3 sequence reads: CASSNRETQYF. For the CDR3, the DNA is TGTGCCAGCAGTAATCGAGAGACCCAGTACTTC. Full variable domain (rest looked up from reference TRBV28 and TRBJ2-5): DVKVTQSSRYLVKRTGEKVFLECVQDMDHENMFWYRQDPGLGLRLIYFSYDVKMKEKGDIPEGYSVSREKKERFSLILESASTNQTSMYLCASSNRETQYFGPGTRLLVL.

This rearrangement joins TRBV3-1 (or the pseudogene TRBV3-2) to TRBJ2-1; TRBD2 agrees at 14 bases. V was clipped by 8 bases and J by 10 bases; unmatched bases: 4. This CDR3 comprises 13 residues. Germline values: CDR1 LGHDT, CDR2 YNNKEL (reference sequence). DNA for the CDR3: TGTGCCAGCGGACTAGCGGGGGGAGGAGAGCAGTTCTTC. Its translation is CASGLAGGGEQFF.

As regards this clone: The junction shows a germline mismatch at one end, possibly a read error. The chain uses TRBV9 and TRBJ1-3, with D tentatively TRBD1 (5 bases). Per germline, CDR1 SGDLS and CDR2 YYNGEE. This CDR3 is built from 14 residues. CDR3 bases: TGTGCCAGCAGCGTAGCCGGGGGAGGTAACACCATATACTTT. This encodes CASSVAGGGNTIYF. The whole variable domain, filled in from reference TRBV9 and TRBJ1-3, reads DSGVTQTPKHLITATGQRVTLRCSPRSGDLSVYWYQQSLDQGLQFLIQYYNGEERAKGNILERFSAQQFPDLHSELNLSSLELGDSALYFCASSVAGGGNTIYFGEGSWLTVV.

CDR3 sequence (DNA): TGCGCCAGCAGTCCGTTTCCACAGGGTACAGGGCCCCTCTACGAGCAGTACTTC. Protein product: CASSPFPQGTGPLYEQYF. The chain couples TRBV23-1 to TRBJ2-7, with D possibly matching TRBD1 (6 bases). TRBV23-1 is an ORF; its function is uncertain. The V end lost 4 bases, the J end lost 3 bases, and 25 bases lay between the germline ends. CDR3 length equals 18 residues.

This rearrangement joins TRBV7-2 to TRBJ1-5, with 8 positions matching TRBD1. The CDR3 has 13 residues. The germline V gene has CDR1 SGHTA and CDR2 FQGNSA. Losses at the gene ends were 4 bases for V and 6 bases for J; bases not matched to a gene: 2. The CDR3 loop reads CASSYRGGQPQHF. CDR3 nucleotides: TGTGCCAGCAGCTACAGGGGGGGTCAGCCCCAGCATTTT.

The chain employs TRBV28 and TRBJ2-1; D is ambiguous. The ends were cut back, 5 bases at V and 12 bases at J, with 20 bases in the middle. In germline, CDR1 is MDHEN, CDR2 SYDVKM. This CDR3 is 14 amino acids long. The CDR3 bases are TGTGCCAGCAGTAAACCTTCGCGCCATAGAGGGCAGTTCTTC. This translates into CASSKPSRHRGQFF.

The chain has TRBV10-3 and TRBJ1-4; D not certain. Germline lookup yields CDR1 ENHRY and CDR2 SYGVKD. This CDR3 contains 12 residues. Trimming stripped 3 bases from V and 11 bases from J, with 10 bases between. The CDR3 DNA is TGTGCCATCAGTGACCCCGAGGATAAACTGTTTTTT. Protein product: CAISDPEDKLFF.

This clone has only one observation. The chain couples TRBV30 to TRBJ1-6, with D tentatively TRBD1 (6 bases). V dropped 5 bases and J dropped 7 bases, with 21 bases sitting between them. Germline V gene sequence: CDR1 GTSNPN, CDR2 SVGIG (reference sequence). The CDR3 extends over 16 amino acids. The CDR3 here is CAWVQQGLPRNSPLHF. CDR3 nucleotide sequence: TGTGCCTGGGTACAACAGGGCCTTCCCCGAAATTCACCCCTCCACTTT.

The CDR3, as DNA: TGTGCCAGCAGCTCCCGGGACACCATTACCTACGAGCAGTACTTC. Its protein is CASSSRDTITYEQYF. This chain connects TRBV7-2 to TRBJ2-7; weak D call: TRBD1 (6 bases). The CDR3 runs to 15 residues. Germline V CDR1 and CDR2: SGHTA, FQGNSA. V was clipped by 4 bases and J by 2 bases, with 15 bases between them. Looking up the rest from reference TRBV7-2 and TRBJ2-7 gives the full variable domain: GAGVSQSPSNKVTEKGKDVELRCDPISGHTALYWYRQSLGQGLEFLIYFQGNSAPDKSGLPSDRFSAERTGGSVSTLTIQRTQQEDSAVYLCASSSRDTITYEQYFGPGTRLTVT.

This clone has only one observation. This chain links TRBV9 with TRBJ2-1; TRBD1 matches 9 bases. Germline V lookup: CDR1 SGDLS, CDR2 YYNGEE. This CDR3 region has 15 residues. The V and J ends lost 4 bases and 5 bases, in that order; junction bases with no gene match: 7. Here the CDR3 DNA reads TGTGCCAGCAGCTACAGGGGGCTTGGGGACAATGAGCAGTTCTTC. As protein: CASSYRGLGDNEQFF.

The chain joins TRBV10-1 to TRBJ2-3; D is possibly TRBD2 (6 bases). Germline CDR1 and CDR2: WNHNN and SYGVQD (reference sequence). The CDR3 is 15 amino acids. Between the trimmed V and J ends, which lost 0 bases and 2 bases, there was a span of 9 bases. The CDR3 here is CASSESPGDTDTQYF. CDR3 DNA: TGCGCCAGCAGTGAGTCTCCGGGAGACACAGATACGCAGTATTTT.

The genes are TRBV5-6 and TRBJ2-7; TRBD1 matches 10 bases. With V trimmed by 2 bases and J by 5 bases, 1 base remained unmatched. Germline CDR1 SGHDT, CDR2 YYEEEE. The length of the CDR3 is 13 residues. Written as DNA, the CDR3 is TGTGCCAGCAGCTTAGGGACAGGGGACGAGCAGTACTTC. Protein sequence: CASSLGTGDEQYF.

The chain links TRBV9 to TRBJ2-3, with 11 bases fitting TRBD2. This CDR3 is 16 amino acids long. The germline gives CDR1 SGDLS, CDR2 YYNGEE. The V gene end was trimmed by 3 bases and the J gene end by 2 bases; junction bases not matched to a gene: 5. The CDR3 bases are TGTGCCAGCAGCGAGGGGACTAGCGGACCCACAGATACGCAGTATTTT. The encoded protein is CASSEGTSGPTDTQYF. Together with reference TRBV9 and TRBJ2-3, the CDR3 gives the full variable domain: DSGVTQTPKHLITATGQRVTLRCSPRSGDLSVYWYQQSLDQGLQFLIQYYNGEERAKGNILERFSAQQFPDLHSELNLSSLELGDSALYFCASSEGTSGPTDTQYFGPGTRLTVL.

The chain carries TRBV9 and TRBJ2-1; 8 bases fit TRBD2. Germline trimming cut 2 bases from V and 6 bases from J; bases unmatched to any gene: 10. Germline-derived CDR1 and CDR2 are SGDLS and YYNGEE. The CDR3 has 16 residues. The CDR3 here is CASSVGVGGAGNEQFF. The CDR3 bases are TGTGCCAGCAGCGTGGGGGTCGGGGGGGCTGGCAATGAGCAGTTCTTC.

The CDR3 bases are TGTGCCAGCAGCATCTCCAACTATGGCTACACCTTC. Its translation: CASSISNYGYTF. V usage is TRBV11-3 and J usage is TRBJ1-2; no reliable D call. V lost 5 bases and J lost 2, with 6 bases in between. In germline, CDR1 is SGHNT, CDR2 YENEEA. CDR3 size: 12 residues.